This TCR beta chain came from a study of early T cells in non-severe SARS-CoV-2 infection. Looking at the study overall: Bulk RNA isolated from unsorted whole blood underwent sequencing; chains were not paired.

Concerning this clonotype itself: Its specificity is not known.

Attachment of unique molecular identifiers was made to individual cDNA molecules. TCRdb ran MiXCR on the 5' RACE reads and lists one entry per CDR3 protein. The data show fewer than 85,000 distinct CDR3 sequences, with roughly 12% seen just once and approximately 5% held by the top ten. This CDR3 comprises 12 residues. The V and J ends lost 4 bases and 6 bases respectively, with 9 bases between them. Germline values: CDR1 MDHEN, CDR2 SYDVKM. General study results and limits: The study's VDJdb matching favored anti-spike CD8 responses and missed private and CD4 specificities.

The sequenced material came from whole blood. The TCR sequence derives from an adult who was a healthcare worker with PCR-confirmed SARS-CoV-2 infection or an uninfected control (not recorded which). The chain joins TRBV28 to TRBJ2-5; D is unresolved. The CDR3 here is CASSSSLKTQYF. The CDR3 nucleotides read TGTGCCAGCAGTTCCAGTCTAAAGACCCAGTACTTC.